This record concerns one TCR beta chain sequence. Its cognate antigen has yet to be identified. Per-base qualities were not stored, and no clone one base away is much larger. The CDR3 covers 15 residues, taking in both the cysteine and the phenylalanine. Here the CDR3 DNA is all that survives: 45 bases in frame from base 1. Ends trimmed: V by 2 bases, J by 1 base; bases unmatched to a gene: 4. For CDR1 and CDR2, the germline V gene (reference sequence) lists SGHNT and YYREEE. The data were obtained in a study of CD8+ T cells in alopecia areata (dated by TCRdb to 2016 to 2018). About the study as a whole: The treated patients, all with moderate-to-severe alopecia areata, were enrolled in an open-label pilot trial of oral tofacitinib given at 5 to 10 mg twice daily. immunoSEQ multiplex PCR using 35 Vbeta forward primers and 13 Jbeta reverse primers was used to amplify TCRbeta CDR3 regions. The study used high-throughput TCRbeta sequencing to examine T cell clonal expansion in alopecia areata, in both the C3H/HeJ mouse model and human patients. The SALT score, which quantifies the percentage of affected scalp surface area, was used to measure disease severity in treated patients. Biopsies were taken from tofacitinib-treated patients at baseline and at 4 and 24 weeks of treatment, and a later scalp biopsy was taken in several of the tofacitinib-treated patients. In humans, TCRbeta sequencing was performed on scalp tissue and on sorted CD4+ and CD8+ peripheral blood T cells from healthy controls and from patients with patchy or totalis/universalis alopecia areata. RNA came from the PAXgene miRNA kit for fixed scalp, the miRNeasy kit for PBMCs, and the RNeasy kit for mouse skin. Scalp clonality was compared across normal scalp (n=4), patchy alopecia areata scalp (n=8), and alopecia totalis/universalis scalp (n=8). Patients stayed on tofacitinib for 6 to 18 months and then had 6 months of follow-up off drug so that delayed response and recurrence could be assessed. Results the study describes overall, beyond this receptor: Tofacitinib significantly lowered scalp clonality and the number of expanded CD8+ clones among the top 100 scalp clones. Because the treated cohort was small and had just a single nonresponder, larger studies are needed to establish links between baseline CD8+ expansion and response. Compared with normal scalp, lesional scalp, particularly in alopecia totalis/universalis, had higher clonality and more expanded CD8+ clones, which suggests antigenic drive. During tofacitinib treatment, many expanded lesional clones stuck around in both scalp and blood, and this persistence may partly explain why relapse happens after treatment is stopped. Resident alphabeta T cells in normal human skin are also sequenced, complicating scalp TCR repertoire analysis, unlike mouse skin dominated by gammadelta T cells. Compared with mice, TCR sequences shared between patients were less clear, possibly partly because of HLA diversity across the patient population.

The library was made by the immunoSEQ multiplex PCR assay. RNA was extracted from all samples and reverse transcribed into cDNA as template for TCR sequencing. SuperScript III was used to make first-strand cDNA, primed with a 2:1 mix of oligo-dT and random hexamers. A synthetic immune receptor repertoire was used to gauge amplification bias, and whatever bias remained was removed computationally. In the authors' own workflow: Raw reads were preprocessed to remove errors, and CDR3 was defined according to IMGT conventions as the region from the conserved cysteine to phenylalanine. Clonality was computed by normalizing Shannon entropy by log2 of the number of productive unique TCRs and subtracting the result from 1. Whether scalp clones were CD4 or CD8 was inferred by matching scalp TCRbeta sequences against CD4 and CD8 repertoires sorted from blood. TCRdb retrieved this table from immuneACCESS and kept in-frame rearrangements only. Not all clones are present; in checked studies, unresolved V genes account for under half, and no reason is known for the remainder. D and trimming come from the DNA, and the V and J calls and clone size come from that table. A total of about 190,000 clones appear in this sample, 45% to 65% of them only once. Together, the top ten hold approximately 0.7% of the sample.

According to the study, the label for this sample's time point signals: around 28 days on oral tofacitinib. The treatment or condition label for this specimen denotes: oral pan-JAK inhibitor, 5-10 mg twice daily. Lesional scalp punch biopsies and peripheral blood were obtained from alopecia areata patients. PBMCs were isolated by density centrifugation and stained for CD3, CD4 and CD8, and CD4+ and CD8+ T cells were sorted on a FACSAria. The sample here was CD4+ T cells sorted from blood, taken at week 4, from a patient treated with tofacitinib. This TCR came from a human donor with alopecia areata. The chain is made from TRBV5-4 and TRBJ2-5, with 8 bases aligning to TRBD2. For the CDR3, the sequence is CASSLPGGAQETQYF. At the DNA level, the sequence is TGTGCCAGCAGCTTACCGGGGGGGGCCCAAGAGACCCAGTACTTC.